A selection of T cell receptor beta chains follows, all from one sample in a study of blood T cell repertoires in COVID-19. Some clones are missing from TCRdb's copy, which holds only in-frame ones; the method was immunoSEQ multiplex PCR. Seen here are under 300,000 clones, 85% to 90% observed once, and the top ten hold more than 6.5%. The sample consisted of peripheral blood. Receptors originate from a woman aged 70-85 years with active or convalescent COVID-19. Both conserved end residues are part of each CDR3. The D gene is left open where the match is weak. Part of the rows lack a size; the others show once, few, many or a class for expanded clones.

j_call	clone_size	d_call	v_call	cdr3_nt	cdr3_aa
TRBJ2-7	few	TRBD1	TRBV27	TGTGCCAGCAGCTACCGGGGGGACAGGGGGCAGTACGAGCAGTACTTC	CASSYRGDRGQYEQYF
TRBJ2-3	once	.	TRBV5-1	TGCGCCAGCAGCTTGGCCGGCAGGGCTGGCACAGATACGCAGTATTTT	CASSLAGRAGTDTQYF
TRBJ2-2	.	TRBD1	TRBV19	TGTGCCAGTAGTAATACAGGGGGCACCGGGGAGCTGTTTTTT	CASSNTGGTGELFF
TRBJ1-3	.	TRBD1	TRBV2	TGTGCCAGCAGTGAACAGGGGGCCTCTGGAAACACCATATATTTT	CASSEQGASGNTIYF
TRBJ1-6	.	.	TRBV12-3/TRBV12-4	TGTGCCAGCAGGCGGTATAATTCACCCCTCCACTTT	CASRRYNSPLHF
TRBJ2-1	.	.	TRBV3-1/TRBV3-2	TGTGCCAGCAGCCACGACGGGGGATATTACAATGAGCAGTTCTTC	CASSHDGGYYNEQFF
TRBJ1-2	few	TRBD1	TRBV29-1	TGCAGCGTTGGAGGACAGGGCAATGGCTACACCTTC	CSVGGQGNGYTF
TRBJ2-7	.	TRBD1	TRBV7-2	TGTGCCAGCAGCCCGTGGACAGGGGAATACGAGCAGTACTTC	CASSPWTGEYEQYF
TRBJ1-1	.	TRBD1	TRBV19	TGTGCCAGTAGTACCCCGGACAGGCCCGCTGAAGCTTTCTTT	CASSTPDRPAEAFF
TRBJ1-2	once	TRBD1	TRBV9	TGTGCCAGCCTGGACAGGCGGTATGGCTACACCTTC	CASLDRRYGYTF
TRBJ1-3	once	.	TRBV7-2	TGTGCCAGCAGCCCAAGAACACACTCTGGAAACACCATATATTTT	CASSPRTHSGNTIYF
TRBJ1-4	.	TRBD1	TRBV2	TGTGCCAGCAGTGGTGGACAGGGGGTTGAAAAACTGTTTTTT	CASSGGQGVEKLFF
TRBJ2-4	.	.	TRBV4-3	TGCGCCAGCAGCCAAGACTCCTACAGGGAAAACATTCAGTACTTC	CASSQDSYRENIQYF
TRBJ1-1	.	.	TRBV2	TGTGCCAGCAGGTCAGACAGCTTTTTGAACACTGAAGCTTTCTTT	CASRSDSFLNTEAFF
TRBJ2-1	once	.	TRBV5-1	TGCGCCAGCAGTCCACTGACTAGTCGCTCCTACAATGAGCAGTTCTTC	CASSPLTSRSYNEQFF
TRBJ2-7	.	.	TRBV2	TGTGCCAGCAGCGTAAAGACAGTTTACGAGCAGTACTTC	CASSVKTVYEQYF
TRBJ2-3	.	.	TRBV5-6	TGTGCCAGCAGCTCCGGGGGTACGCAGTATTTT	CASSSGGTQYF
TRBJ1-2	.	TRBD1	TRBV4-2	TGTGCCAGCAGTCGTGGGACGGGACAGCCAGCTAACTATGGCTACACCTTC	CASSRGTGQPANYGYTF
TRBJ2-2	.	TRBD1	TRBV2	TGTGCCAGCAGTACTGGACAGGGGGCAACCGGGGAGCTGTTTTTT	CASSTGQGATGELFF
TRBJ1-1	.	.	TRBV12-3/TRBV12-4	TGTGCCAGCAGTCAGACAGACACTGAAGCTTTCTTT	CASSQTDTEAFF
TRBJ2-7	.	.	TRBV7-2	TGTGCCAGCAGCCTAGGGCCGTCCGCCTACGAGCAGTACTTC	CASSLGPSAYEQYF
TRBJ1-2	few	TRBD1	TRBV7-2	TGTGCCAGCAGCTTACGGGGACAGGGAAATGGCTACACCTTC	CASSLRGQGNGYTF
TRBJ2-5	.	.	TRBV5-5	TGTGCCAGCAGCGCCGGAGGCCAAGAGACCCAGTACTTC	CASSAGGQETQYF
TRBJ1-1	.	.	TRBV5-6	TGTGCCAGCATCAGAATTGCGCGACAGGTGAACACTGAAGCTTTCTTT	CASIRIARQVNTEAFF
TRBJ1-2	.	TRBD1	TRBV10-3	TGTGCCATCAGTACGGACAGGGTGGCTGGCTACACCTTC	CAISTDRVAGYTF
TRBJ2-2	.	TRBD1	TRBV5-1	TGCGCCAGCAGCTTGGAGACAGGGTGGACCGGGGAGCTGTTTTTT	CASSLETGWTGELFF
TRBJ2-1	few	.	TRBV19	TGTGCCAGTAGTATCCTGAGGAGTTACAATGAGCAGTTCTTC	CASSILRSYNEQFF
TRBJ1-5	.	TRBD1	TRBV19	TGTGCCAGTAGCCGGGACAGGGATCCTCGGCCCCAGCATTTT	CASSRDRDPRPQHF
TRBJ2-7	.	.	TRBV9	TGTGCCAGCAGCGTAGGTCCAGGACTCTACGAGCAGTACTTC	CASSVGPGLYEQYF
TRBJ1-1	.	.	TRBV18	TGTGCGAGCTCCGGGGGGCTGAAGAACACTGAAGCTTTCTTT	CASSGGLKNTEAFF
TRBJ2-1	.	TRBD2	TRBV9	TGTGCCAGCAGCGTAGTAGCTAGCGGGGTCTACAATGAGCAGTTCTTC	CASSVVASGVYNEQFF
TRBJ2-1	.	.	TRBV5-6	TGTGCCAGCAGCTTCGGGAATGAGCAGTTCTTC	CASSFGNEQFF
TRBJ1-4	.	.	TRBV9	TGTGCCAGCAGCGTAGCGGGAAGGGGGAATGAAAAACTGTTTTTT	CASSVAGRGNEKLFF
TRBJ1-2	.	.	TRBV2	TGTGCCAGCAGGAAAGGGGGAGAGACCTTC	CASRKGGETF
TRBJ1-1	.	.	TRBV7-2	TGTGCCAGCAGCTTAGCGGGTAGAGGGCCTGAAGCTTTCTTT	CASSLAGRGPEAFF
TRBJ1-1	.	.	TRBV4-2	TGTGCCAGCAGCCATCCAGGACAGATGGACACTGAAGCTTTCTTT	CASSHPGQMDTEAFF
TRBJ1-3	.	TRBD1	TRBV6-5	TGTGCCAGCAGTTACGAGGGGGCGCGGGGAAACACCATATATTTT	CASSYEGARGNTIYF
TRBJ2-3	once	TRBD1	TRBV27	TGTGCCAGCAGGTTTTCGGGACAGGGTACAGATACGCAGTATTTT	CASRFSGQGTDTQYF
TRBJ1-4	.	.	TRBV7-2	TGTGCCAGCAGCTTAGCTTACGGGGAAAAACTGTTTTTT	CASSLAYGEKLFF
TRBJ2-7	.	TRBD1	TRBV6-5	TGTGCCACGTTGGGCAGGGGGCTTGGCGAGCAGTACTTC	CATLGRGLGEQYF
TRBJ1-6	once	.	TRBV12-3/TRBV12-4	TGTGCCAGCTTTAGGGGCACGGCATCACCCCTCCACTTT	CASFRGTASPLHF
TRBJ1-1	.	TRBD1	TRBV18	TGTGCCAGCTCACTGGGACAGGTGAACACTGAAGCTTTCTTT	CASSLGQVNTEAFF
TRBJ2-7	few	TRBD1	TRBV5-4	TGTGCCAGCAGCCTAAGGACAGGCCATTCCTACGAGCAGTACTTC	CASSLRTGHSYEQYF
TRBJ2-1	.	TRBD1	TRBV5-1	TGCGCCAGCAGCCGGGATTCCTCGACAGGGGGCTCCTACAATGAGCAGTTCTTC	CASSRDSSTGGSYNEQFF
TRBJ2-1	.	.	TRBV29-1	TGCAGCGTTTCCGTCCGGCCTTTCAGCGGCGATGAGCAGTTCTTC	CSVSVRPFSGDEQFF
TRBJ1-3	once	.	TRBV2	TGTGCCAGCAGTGATGGACTCTTCTCTGGAAACACCATATATTTT	CASSDGLFSGNTIYF
TRBJ1-2	.	.	TRBV2	TGTGCCAGCAAGAGGACATACCTCCTAGGCTACACCTTC	CASKRTYLLGYTF
TRBJ1-6	.	TRBD1	TRBV7-2	TGTGCCAGCAGCTTAGGGGACAGAGACAATTCACCCCTCCACTTT	CASSLGDRDNSPLHF
TRBJ1-5	.	.	TRBV6-5	TGTGCCAGCAGCGCCCCAGGGGAGCCCCAGCATTTT	CASSAPGEPQHF
TRBJ2-7	.	.	TRBV9	TGTGCCAGCAGCGTAAGTACAGGGAGAAGCCACGAGCAGTACTTC	CASSVSTGRSHEQYF
TRBJ1-1	.	.	TRBV29-1	TGCAGCGTTGACAGGGTGGGGGGTGAAGCTTTCTTT	CSVDRVGGEAFF
TRBJ1-4	.	.	TRBV4-1	TGCGCCAGCAGCCAAGTAGGAGGAACTAATGAAAAACTGTTTTTT	CASSQVGGTNEKLFF
TRBJ2-7	.	TRBD1	TRBV7-9	TGTGCCAGCAGCCCATCCGCCGGGACAGGGGGCCGCGAGCAGTACTTC	CASSPSAGTGGREQYF